This T cell receptor beta chain was identified in a study of blood T cell repertoires in COVID-19. Turning to the study itself: The United States, Italy and Spain provided the acute and convalescent COVID-19 samples.

This clone has a single count. Under the authors' procedure: Amplification of reference gene primers was used by the study to estimate nucleated cell counts. TCRdb's copy holds only in-frame clones and misses some; the assay was immunoSEQ multiplex PCR. V and J calls plus clone size are reproduced from that table; the DNA served to infer D and trimming. Of 270,000 or so clones detected, about nine tenths appear once; the ten largest clones hold 0.94%. Germline V gene lookup returns CDR1 LNHDA and CDR2 SQIVND (reference sequence). V dropped 6 bases and J dropped 4; count of bases not matched to a gene: 4. This CDR3 has 14 residues.

The clonotype was recovered from a woman aged 40 to 55 who had recovered from COVID-19. Input material: peripheral blood. The chain is built from TRBV19 and TRBJ1-5, with 9 bases matching TRBD1. This CDR3 is CASSTGTGNQPQHF. CDR3 nucleotide sequence: TGTGCCAGTAGCACCGGGACAGGGAATCAGCCCCAGCATTTT.